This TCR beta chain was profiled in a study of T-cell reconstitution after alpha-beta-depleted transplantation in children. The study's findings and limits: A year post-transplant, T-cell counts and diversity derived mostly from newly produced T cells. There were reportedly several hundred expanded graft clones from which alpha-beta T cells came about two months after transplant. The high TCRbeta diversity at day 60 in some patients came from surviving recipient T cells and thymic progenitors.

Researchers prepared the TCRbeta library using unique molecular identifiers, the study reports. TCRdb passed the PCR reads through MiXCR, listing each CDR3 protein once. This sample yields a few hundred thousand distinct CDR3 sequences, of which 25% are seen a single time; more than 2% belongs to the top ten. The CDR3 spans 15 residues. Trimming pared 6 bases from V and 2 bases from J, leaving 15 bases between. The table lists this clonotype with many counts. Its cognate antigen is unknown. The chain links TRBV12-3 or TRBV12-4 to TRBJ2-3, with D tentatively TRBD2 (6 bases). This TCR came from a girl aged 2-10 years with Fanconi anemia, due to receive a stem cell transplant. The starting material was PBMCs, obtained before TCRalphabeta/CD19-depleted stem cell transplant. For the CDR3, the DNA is TGTGCCAGCAGCCGTGGCGGGGCATTCACAGATACGCAGTATTTT. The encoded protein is CASSRGGAFTDTQYF.